This entry lists 5 T cell receptor beta chains sequenced from one sample in a study of identical twins. TCRdb fed the 5' RACE reads into MiXCR, producing one record per CDR3 protein. The sample yields 500,000 to 700,000 distinct CDR3 sequences, roughly 7.1% seen once. These data also formed part of another study, on yellow fever vaccine responses in identical twins.

Sequenced: PBMCs. These receptors all come from a woman aged 18-35 years in good health.

There are many counts of this clonotype. The V gene is TRBV18, the J gene TRBJ2-3; no clear D gene. V was shortened by 0 bases and J by 0 bases, with 7 bases between the two germline ends. CDR1 KGHSH and CDR2 LQKENI come from the germline V gene. There are 15 residues in the CDR3. CDR3: CASSPPSASTDTQYF. The CDR3 DNA is TGTGCCAGCTCACCACCGTCCGCTAGCACAGATACGCAGTATTTT.

This clonotype showed up just a few times. The genes are TRBV20-1 and TRBJ2-1; 7 nucleotides line up with TRBD2. After removal of 3 bases from V and 1 base from J, the junction contained 6 bases not matched to a gene. The germline V gene has CDR1 DFQATT and CDR2 SNEGSKA (reference sequence). There are 15 residues in the CDR3. CDR3 amino acids: CSASEPAGSYNEQFF. In DNA, the CDR3 is TGCAGTGCTAGTGAACCAGCGGGGTCCTACAATGAGCAGTTCTTC.

This clonotype was counted many times. The V call is TRBV5-1, the J call TRBJ1-1, with TRBD1 as a possible D gene (5 bases). The V end was cut by 3 bases, the J end by 1 base, with 10 bases between. The germline gives CDR1 SGHRS, CDR2 YFSETQ. This CDR3 has 14 residues. CDR3 coding DNA: TGCGCCAGCAGCTCCGGACAACCGAACACTGAAGCTTTCTTT. Amino acid sequence: CASSSGQPNTEAFF.

In this sample, this clonotype turned up a few times. This chain connects TRBV20-1 to TRBJ2-7, with 8 bases fitting TRBD2. J lost 5 bases, V lost 6 bases, and 12 bases had no gene match. The CDR3 length is 14 residues. Germline V CDR1 and CDR2: DFQATT, SNEGSKA (reference sequence). CDR3: CSALGGGRIHEQYV. The CDR3 DNA is TGCAGTGCCCTGGGCGGGGGGCGTATTCACGAGCAGTACGTC.

V gene TRBV15 combines with J gene TRBJ2-3, with TRBD2 matching 7 bases. The germline CDR1 and CDR2 sequences are LNHNV and YYDKDF (reference sequence). The CDR3 has 14 amino acids. The trim removed 5 bases at V and 2 bases at J, leaving 4 bases unmatched. The CDR3 nucleotides read TGTGCCACCAGCGGAGGGAGGGACACAGATACGCAGTATTTT. Translated: CATSGGRDTDTQYF.